Below are 26 T cell receptor beta chains sequenced from a single sample in a study of blood T cell repertoires in COVID-19. Sequenced by immunoSEQ multiplex PCR; TCRdb stores in-frame clones only, minus some. The sample shows 50,000 to 80,000 clones, roughly 80% of them seen only once. Sequencing was carried out using peripheral blood. The receptor source for this set is a man in his 60s with COVID-19, enrolled during active disease.

This chain joins TRBV12-5 and TRBJ1-2; perhaps TRBD1 as D (6 bases). Germline lookup yields CDR1 LGHNT and CDR2 FRNRAP. Trimming left V 3 bases short and J 2 bases short, with 7 bases between. The CDR3 totals 13 residues. The CDR3 nucleotides are TGTGCTAGTGGTTTCGGACAGAACTATGGCTACACCTTC. Translation: CASGFGQNYGYTF.

This sequence joins TRBV10-1 and TRBJ1-6; D remains unclear. Germline CDR1 and CDR2: WNHNN and SYGVQD (reference sequence). Trimming cost V 6 bases and J 6 bases, with 12 bases left between them. This CDR3 is built from 14 residues. For the CDR3, the DNA is TGCGCCAGCAGGCCGGGAAGACTTAATTCACCCCTCCACTTT. Its translation: CASRPGRLNSPLHF.

The genes are TRBV3-1 (or the pseudogene TRBV3-2) and TRBJ1-2; D is possibly TRBD1 (5 bases). The CDR3 sequence is 14 residues long. With 6 bases removed from V and 4 bases from J, the gap between germline ends came to 15 bases. In germline, CDR1 is LGHDT, CDR2 YNNKEL (reference sequence). Written as DNA, the CDR3 is TGTGCCAGCAGTCCCTCTAGGGGCCCCTATGGCTACACCTTC. This encodes CASSPSRGPYGYTF.

This clone was counted between two and nine times. The chain has TRBV19 and TRBJ1-6; D call uncertain. V was clipped by 5 bases and J by 8 bases, with 16 bases between them. This CDR3 spans 15 amino acids. Germline CDR1 and CDR2: LNHDA and SQIVND (reference sequence). The CDR3 DNA is TGTGCCAGTAGTCACGGCAGCAGGCGTTATTCACCCCTCCACTTT. Protein sequence: CASSHGSRRYSPLHF.

The chain carries TRBV5-1 and TRBJ2-2; TRBD1 aligns across 11 bases. With 3 bases clipped from V and 6 bases from J, the junction kept 4 bases outside the gene matches. The CDR3 is 15 residues long. From germline, CDR1 is SGHRS and CDR2 YFSETQ. CDR3 sequence reads: CASSYPGQGAGELFF. CDR3 coding DNA: TGCGCCAGCAGCTATCCGGGACAGGGGGCCGGGGAGCTGTTTTTT.

The chain has TRBV11-3 and TRBJ2-1; TRBD2 aligns across 10 bases. The germline V gene encodes CDR1 SGHNT and CDR2 YENEEA. This CDR3 region has 15 residues. The trim removed 0 bases at V and 4 bases at J, leaving 0 bases unmatched. The CDR3 DNA reads TGTGCCAGCAGCTTAGAACTAGCGGGATACAATGAGCAGTTCTTC. Residues: CASSLELAGYNEQFF.

The chain is built from TRBV5-4 and TRBJ1-6; the D is unclear. CDR3 length equals 14 residues. V was clipped by 2 bases and J by 6 bases, with 9 bases between them. Germline CDR1 reads SGHNT; CDR2 reads YYREEE (reference sequence). Here the CDR3 DNA reads TGTGCCAGCAGCTTAGCACAGAGTAATTCACCCCTCCACTTT. Protein sequence: CASSLAQSNSPLHF.

The V call is TRBV24-1, the J call TRBJ2-5; no clear D. In germline, CDR1 is KGHDR, CDR2 SFDVKD. Deletions cut 3 bases from V and 3 bases from J, with 10 bases between. This CDR3 spans 14 amino acids. The CDR3 sequence: CATSDRYSEETQYF. In DNA, the CDR3 is TGTGCCACCAGTGATAGGTACAGTGAAGAGACCCAGTACTTC.

V and J are TRBV5-5 and TRBJ2-2; 15 positions match TRBD2. The V gene's germline CDR1 is SGHKS and CDR2 YYEKEE (reference sequence). The CDR3 has 18 residues. V lost 6 bases to trimming and J lost 4 bases; unmatched junction nucleotides: 10. The CDR3 here is CASNQRTSGRVGTGELFF. The CDR3 DNA follows: TGTGCCAGCAACCAAAGGACTAGCGGGAGGGTGGGCACCGGGGAGCTGTTTTTT.

The gene calls are TRBV27 and TRBJ1-1, with 7 nucleotides matching TRBD1. Germline V CDR1 and CDR2: MNHEY, SMNVEV (reference sequence). The CDR3 totals 12 residues. After removal of 9 bases from V and 5 bases from J, the junction contained 6 bases not matched to a gene. CDR3 sequence: CASRTGGTEAFF. DNA for the CDR3: TGTGCCAGTCGGACAGGAGGGACTGAAGCTTTCTTT.

This chain links TRBV10-1 with TRBJ2-7, with D perhaps matching TRBD1 (5 bases). The germline gives CDR1 WNHNN, CDR2 SYGVQD (reference sequence). The CDR3 runs to 13 residues. The germline V and J ends were trimmed by 7 bases and 4 bases, with 14 bases remaining between them. The CDR3 is CASMRTKNYEQYF. The CDR3 DNA sequence: TGCGCCAGCATGCGGACAAAAAATTACGAGCAGTACTTC.

This sequence joins TRBV7-2 and TRBJ1-5; tentatively, D is TRBD1 (6 bases). CDR1 and CDR2 from the germline V gene are SGHTA and FQGNSA. This CDR3 spans 15 amino acids. Trimming took 5 bases from V and 6 from J, leaving 17 bases between them. CDR3 in amino acids: CASSPRGGSIQPQHF. CDR3 in DNA: TGTGCCAGCAGCCCGAGGGGGGGATCAATTCAGCCCCAGCATTTT.

The J gene is TRBJ2-3, the V gene TRBV4-2; D is uncertain. CDR1 is LGHNA, CDR2 YNFKEQ, per germline. The CDR3 sequence is 15 residues long. With 1 base removed from V and 5 bases from J, the gap between germline ends came to 13 bases. CDR3 in DNA: TGTGCCAGCAGCCAAGGCCGGTTTGGGCAAGATACGCAGTATTTT. This sequence encodes CASSQGRFGQDTQYF.

V and J are TRBV11-2 and TRBJ2-1, with 9 bases identical to TRBD2. Germline CDR1 reads SGHAT; CDR2 reads FQNNGV. The CDR3 extends over 16 amino acids. V shed 3 bases, J shed 7 bases, and the junction held 10 bases outside the gene matches. Here the CDR3 reads CASSFPLAGIKNEQFF. CDR3 coding DNA: TGTGCCAGCAGCTTTCCCCTAGCGGGAATAAAGAATGAGCAGTTCTTC.

The chain has TRBV27 and TRBJ1-1, with D unresolved. Trimming removed 2 bases from V and 7 bases from J, with 11 bases in between. Germline CDR1 is MNHEY and CDR2 is SMNVEV (reference sequence). The CDR3 length is 13 residues. Here the CDR3 reads CASSLTQKLEAFF. The CDR3 DNA is TGTGCCAGCAGTTTAACACAGAAGCTTGAAGCTTTCTTT.

The chain links TRBV5-1 to TRBJ2-3; the match to TRBD2 covers 7 bases. J gave up 5 bases and V 0 bases, and 9 bases lay outside the gene matches. The CDR3 has 16 residues. Germline V gene sequence: CDR1 SGHRS, CDR2 YFSETQ. The CDR3 DNA sequence: TGCGCCAGCAGCTTGGCTGGGGGAGGGCCGGGAGATACGCAGTATTTT. This gives the protein CASSLAGGGPGDTQYF.

This clone was recorded only once. V gene TRBV7-5 combines with J gene TRBJ1-5. TRBV7-5 has pseudogene status. This CDR3 has 18 residues. The CDR3: CVRSLGDWRGSSNQPQHF. The CDR3 DNA sequence: TGTGTCAGAAGCTTAGGGGACTGGAGGGGTTCTAGCAATCAGCCCCAGCATTTT.

The chain joins TRBV5-6 to TRBJ1-5, with D possibly matching TRBD1 (6 bases). Germline CDR1 SGHDT, CDR2 YYEEEE. This CDR3 region has 12 residues. Deletions cut 4 bases from V and 7 bases from J, with 9 bases between. For the CDR3, the DNA is TGTGCCAGCAGCATAAGGGGGCAGCCCCAGCATTTT. Translation: CASSIRGQPQHF. Combining the CDR3 with reference TRBV5-6 and TRBJ1-5 gives the whole variable domain DAGVTQSPTHLIKTRGQQVTLRCSPKSGHDTVSWYQQALGQGPQFIFQYYEEEERQRGNFPDRFSGHQFPNYSSELNVNALLLGDSALYLCASSIRGQPQHFGDGTRLSIL.

DNA of the CDR3: TGTGCCACCAGGCTACCGGGGGGGAGGAATGAGCAGTTCTTC. It codes for CATRLPGGRNEQFF. The genes are TRBV6-5 and TRBJ2-1, with TRBD2 matching 8 bases. The germline gives CDR1 MNHEY, CDR2 SVGAGI. The ends lost 10 bases at V and 7 bases at J; junction bases unmatched: 12. The CDR3 extends over 14 amino acids.

V gene TRBV7-9 combines with J gene TRBJ2-5; D not certain. Germline CDR1 and CDR2: SEHNR and FQNEAQ (reference sequence). CDR3 length: 12 amino acids. V was shortened by 5 bases and J by 3 bases, with 7 bases between the two germline ends. CDR3 coding DNA: TGTGCCAGCAGCCCAGCGAAAGAGACCCAGTACTTC. The encoded protein is CASSPAKETQYF.

This clone was found a few times. The chain employs TRBV5-1 and TRBJ1-6; 9 bases are a match to TRBD1. Germline V gives CDR1 SGHRS, CDR2 YFSETQ. This CDR3 region has 14 residues. V gave up 3 bases and J gave up 9 bases; unmatched junction bases: 4. CDR3 protein: CASSSQGAASPLHF. CDR3 sequence (DNA): TGCGCCAGCAGCTCACAGGGGGCTGCTTCACCCCTCCACTTT.

This clone was counted once. The V call is TRBV18, the J call TRBJ2-1; 9 bases agree with TRBD2. CDR3 size: 13 residues. V lost 4 bases and J lost 9; bases outside the gene matches: 4. Germline V gene sequence: CDR1 KGHSH, CDR2 LQKENI. CDR3 sequence: CASSQSGGSEQFF. DNA for the CDR3: TGTGCCAGCTCACAGAGCGGGGGGAGTGAGCAGTTCTTC.

The chain is built from TRBV13 and TRBJ2-2; tentatively, D is TRBD1 (5 bases). The CDR3 is 16 amino acids. Trimming stripped 5 bases from V and 1 base from J, with 14 bases between. Germline values: CDR1 PRHDT, CDR2 FYEKMQ (reference sequence). Here the CDR3 DNA reads TGTGCCAGCAGCGAACACAGGAGAGTGAACACCGGGGAGCTGTTTTTT. It codes for CASSEHRRVNTGELFF.

This clone was recorded once. The chain carries TRBV5-1 and TRBJ1-2; D is perhaps TRBD1 (5 bases). This CDR3 has 14 residues. The germline V gene encodes CDR1 SGHRS and CDR2 YFSETQ. The V end lost 3 bases, the J end lost 2 bases, and 11 bases lay between the germline ends. CDR3: CASSWGGENYGYTF. The CDR3 DNA is TGCGCCAGCAGCTGGGGGGGTGAGAACTATGGCTACACCTTC.

The chain joins TRBV7-6 to TRBJ2-5; D perhaps matches TRBD1 (6 bases). This CDR3 spans 13 amino acids. V dropped 11 bases and J dropped 4 bases, with 17 bases sitting between them. CDR1 and CDR2 from the germline V gene are SGHVS and FNYEAQ. CDR3 nucleotides: TGTGCCTGCGCAGGGGCTGGAGGAGAGACCCAGTACTTC. This codes for CACAGAGGETQYF. Drawing the rest from reference TRBV7-6 and TRBJ2-5, the complete variable domain is GAGVSQSPRYKVTKRGQDVALRCDPISGHVSLYWYRQALGQGPEFLTYFNYEAQQDKSGLPNDRFSAERPEGSISTLTIQRTEQRDSAMYRCACAGAGGETQYFGPGTRLLVL.

The gene calls are TRBV13 and TRBJ2-1, with D tentatively TRBD1 (5 bases). CDR3 length: 18 amino acids. Germline CDR1 and CDR2: PRHDT and FYEKMQ (reference sequence). The germline V and J ends were trimmed by 0 bases and 0 bases, with 15 bases remaining between them. CDR3 DNA: TGTGCCAGCAGCTTAGGAAGGGGCAGTTCAAGCTCCTACAATGAGCAGTTCTTC. Translating it yields CASSLGRGSSSSYNEQFF.